The 7 T cell receptor beta chains below all came from one sample that was sequenced in a study of cytomegalovirus exposure and HLA in healthy donors. PCR amplification relied on 60 Vbeta primers (plus 13 Jbeta primers). Clones were read by immunoSEQ multiplex PCR, and TCRdb kept only the in-frame ones, dropping some. The sample has about 88,000 clones, 75% to 90% seen once. The specimen sequenced was PBMCs. The receptor set was obtained from a man aged 18 to 30 in good health and CMV-seronegative.

The DNA of the CDR3 is TGTGCCAGCACGGAGACTAGCGGGAGCTACAATGAGCAGTTCTTC. It translates to CASTETSGSYNEQFF. The V and J genes are TRBV2 and TRBJ2-1, with 12 bases lining up with TRBD2. This CDR3 has 15 residues. CDR1 SNHLY and CDR2 FYNNEI come from the germline V gene. The V segment lost 7 bases and the J segment 3 bases; nucleotides outside the gene matches: 4.

The chain combines TRBV27 with TRBJ2-7; 11 nucleotides match TRBD2. V trimming: 6 bases; J trimming: 4 bases; junction bases outside the gene matches: 29. The CDR3 is made up of 22 amino acids. CDR1 is MNHEY, CDR2 SMNVEV, per germline (reference sequence). The CDR3 protein is CASSLISGRAIKLGYSRYEQYF. DNA of the CDR3: TGTGCCAGCAGCCTTATTAGCGGGAGGGCTATTAAGTTGGGGTATAGTAGATACGAGCAGTACTTC.

The V call is TRBV19, the J call TRBJ1-1; no firm D call. From germline, CDR1 is LNHDA and CDR2 SQIVND (reference sequence). The CDR3 has 13 amino acids. Trimming shortened V by 2 bases and J by 3 bases, and 7 bases separated the two germline ends. In nucleotides, the CDR3 is TGTGCCAGTAGTATATCTAAACACACTGAAGCTTTCTTT. It codes for CASSISKHTEAFF.

The chain employs TRBV5-6 and TRBJ2-3; D not certain. Trimming cost V 2 bases and J 5 bases, with 6 bases left between them. Germline-derived CDR1 and CDR2 are SGHDT and YYEEEE. The CDR3 has 12 amino acids. CDR3 sequence reads: CASSFIGDTQYF. The CDR3 DNA sequence: TGTGCCAGCAGCTTTATCGGAGATACGCAGTATTTT.

This rearrangement joins TRBV18 to TRBJ2-2, with 15 bases identical to TRBD2. The CDR3 loop spans 19 amino acids. CDR1 is KGHSH, CDR2 LQKENI, per germline. The junction had 3 bases not matched to a gene; V was cut back by 1 base and J by 0 bases. The CDR3 DNA reads as TGTGCCAGCTCACCACGGGGACTAGCGGGAGGAGCGAACACCGGGGAGCTGTTTTTT. It encodes CASSPRGLAGGANTGELFF.

The chain is built from TRBV5-6 and TRBJ2-7; 9 bases line up with TRBD1. V shed 4 bases and J 3 bases; nucleotides not matched to a gene: 5. Looked up from germline, CDR1 is SGHDT and CDR2 is YYEEEE. The length of the CDR3 is 14 residues. The CDR3 DNA reads as TGTGCCAGCAGCCGGACAGGGGCCAGCTACGAGCAGTACTTC. It is translated as CASSRTGASYEQYF.

The chain is built from TRBV11-2 and TRBJ2-7; D remains unclear. The CDR3 is 14 residues long. Germline-derived CDR1 and CDR2 are SGHAT and FQNNGV. V shed 0 bases and J shed 1 base, with 7 bases lying between them. In DNA, the CDR3 is TGTGCCAGCAGCTTAGACAGTTGGTCCTACGAGCAGTACTTC. Amino acid sequence: CASSLDSWSYEQYF.